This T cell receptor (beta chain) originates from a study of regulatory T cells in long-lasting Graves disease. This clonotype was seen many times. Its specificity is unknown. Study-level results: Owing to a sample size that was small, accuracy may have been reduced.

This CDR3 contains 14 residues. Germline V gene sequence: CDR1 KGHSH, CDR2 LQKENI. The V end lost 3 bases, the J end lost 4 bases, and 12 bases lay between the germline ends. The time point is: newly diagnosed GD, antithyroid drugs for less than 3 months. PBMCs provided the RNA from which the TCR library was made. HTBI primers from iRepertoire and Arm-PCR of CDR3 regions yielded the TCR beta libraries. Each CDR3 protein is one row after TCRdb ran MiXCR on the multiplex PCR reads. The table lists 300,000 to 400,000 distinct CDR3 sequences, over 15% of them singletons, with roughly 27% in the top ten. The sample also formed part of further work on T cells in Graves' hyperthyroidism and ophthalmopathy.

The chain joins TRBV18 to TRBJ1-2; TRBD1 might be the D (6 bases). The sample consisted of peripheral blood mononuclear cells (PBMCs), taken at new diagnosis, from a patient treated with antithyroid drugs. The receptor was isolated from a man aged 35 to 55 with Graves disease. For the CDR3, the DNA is TGTGCCAGCTCACCGGACGGGGGCGGCTATGGCTACACCTTC. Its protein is CASSPDGGGYGYTF.